The clone carrying this T cell receptor (beta chain) appeared many times. Its target is unknown. In TCRdb, the reads were re-called with MiXCR into one record per CDR3 protein. The sample includes some 110,000 distinct CDR3 sequences, around a tenth of them seen just once. The data were obtained in a study of T cell repertoires in cytomegalovirus infection. Study summary: Signatures in public TCR beta sequences pointed to both CMV infection and matching HLA type. Overall study findings and caveats: The study found HLA-C-restricted CMV-specific TCR beta clonotypes dominating the ex vivo response. The study identified carriers of CMV plus the relevant HLA from cumulative public TCR beta family frequency.

The germline CDR1 and CDR2 sequences are SGHTA and FQGNSA. The J segment lost 5 bases and the V segment lost 2 bases, leaving 6 bases of the junction unmatched. This CDR3 is 15 amino acids long. The receptor's source is a human donor in good health (CMV status not recorded). Some clones in this sample may be carry-over from other donors' samples. The rearrangement uses TRBV7-2 and TRBJ2-3; TRBD2 aligns across 8 bases. The sample consisted of PBMCs, sequenced either directly or after in vitro stimulation (not recorded which). As DNA, the CDR3 is TGTGCCAGCAGCTTATCCCCGGGGGGGGGAGATACGCAGTATTTT. Protein: CASSLSPGGGDTQYF.